This entry concerns a single T cell receptor (beta chain). Its cognate antigen is unknown. This record comes from a study of shared clonotypes between healthy human individuals. Only in-frame clones appear in the TCRdb table, and some are missing; sequencing was by immunoSEQ multiplex PCR. The sample records more than 2,000,000 clones, approximately 93% being singletons. Study-wide results and caveats: Shared across a few donors were roughly 5% of the naive CD4 clonotypes. The generation probabilities recorded for non-shared clonotypes fell below those of clonotypes shared by all four donors.

The V gene lost 5 bases and the J gene lost 4 bases, with 14 bases spanning the gap. The CDR3 contains 14 residues. Per the germline V gene, CDR1 is MNHEY and CDR2 is SVGAGI. This sequence joins TRBV6-5 and TRBJ1-1; maybe TRBD1 (6 bases). This TCR was recovered from a man in his late teens or twenties in good health. Some clones in this sample may be carry-over from other donors' samples. Sequenced input: naive CD4+ T cells from PBMCs. The subset: CD45RA+ positively selected. CDR3 DNA sequence: TGTGCCAGCAGTCCAGGGGAATTCCTCACTGAAGCTTTCTTT. Amino acid sequence: CASSPGEFLTEAFF.